This T cell receptor (beta chain) was identified during a study of T cells in Graves' hyperthyroidism and ophthalmopathy. The study's findings and limits: Most expanded thyroid clonotypes above 0.001 also appeared in blood.

V dropped 2 bases and J dropped 1 base, with 5 bases sitting between them. CDR3 length equals 13 residues. From germline, CDR1 is SEHNR and CDR2 FQNEAQ (reference sequence). Investigators excluded patients with uncontrolled infection, other autoimmune disease, pregnancy or lactation. Amplified TCR beta CDR3 regions derived from RNA transcripts. HTBI primers drove first-round RT-PCR of the TCR CDR3. One entry per CDR3 protein results from TCRdb running MiXCR on the multiplex PCR reads. The data hold roughly 300,000 distinct CDR3 sequences, with roughly 18% observed a single time. In its sample, this clonotype was seen many times. The antigen remains undetermined.

The sequence came from a woman in her 50s with Graves' hyperthyroidism. Input material: blood. The rearrangement joins TRBV7-9 to TRBJ1-1; D is unresolved. CDR3 loop: CASSLSANTEAFF. The CDR3 region has the DNA TGTGCCAGCAGCTTATCAGCGAACACTGAAGCTTTCTTT. The variable domain in full, completed from reference TRBV7-9 and TRBJ1-1, reads DTGVSQNPRHKITKRGQNVTFRCDPISEHNRLYWYRQTLGQGPEFLTYFQNEAQLEKSRLLSDRFSAERPKGSFSTLEIQRTEQGDSAMYLCASSLSANTEAFFGQGTRLTVV.